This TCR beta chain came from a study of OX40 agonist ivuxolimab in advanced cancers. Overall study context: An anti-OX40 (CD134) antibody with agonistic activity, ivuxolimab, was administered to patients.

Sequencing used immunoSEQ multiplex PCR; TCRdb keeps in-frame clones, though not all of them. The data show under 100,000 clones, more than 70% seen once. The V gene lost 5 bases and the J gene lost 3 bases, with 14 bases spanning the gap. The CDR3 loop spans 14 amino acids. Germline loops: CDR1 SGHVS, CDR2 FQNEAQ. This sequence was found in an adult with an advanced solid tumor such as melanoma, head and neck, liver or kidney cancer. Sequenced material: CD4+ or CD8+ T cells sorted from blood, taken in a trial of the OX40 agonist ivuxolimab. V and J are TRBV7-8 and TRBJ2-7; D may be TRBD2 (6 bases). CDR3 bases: TGTGCCAGCAGCCCCCTCAAGGGAGGCTACGAGCAGTACTTC. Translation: CASSPLKGGYEQYF.